The 3 T cell receptor beta chains in this list originate from one sample, sequenced in a study of blood T cell repertoires in COVID-19. Assay: immunoSEQ multiplex PCR; the TCRdb copy retains only in-frame clones and omits some. The sample includes more than 200,000 clones, under 85% seen only once; the top ten take 4% to 4.5%. Sequencing used peripheral blood. The receptor set was obtained from a woman in her thirties or forties with active or convalescent COVID-19.

This clone was detected only a few times. The chain links TRBV5-1 to TRBJ1-2; a possible D gene is TRBD1 (5 bases). Trimming took off 0 bases at V and 5 bases at J, with 8 bases between the two ends. Germline-derived CDR1 and CDR2 are SGHRS and YFSETQ. The CDR3 is 13 residues long. CDR3 residues: CASSLEGRYGYTF. The CDR3 DNA follows: TGCGCCAGCAGCTTGGAGGGGAGGTATGGCTACACCTTC.

This chain links TRBV3-1 (or the pseudogene TRBV3-2) with TRBJ2-1, with 8 bases lining up with TRBD1. This CDR3 is 13 amino acids long. V trimming: 0 bases; J trimming: 12 bases; junction bases outside the gene matches: 4. CDR1 LGHDT and CDR2 YNNKEL come from the germline V gene (reference sequence). DNA for the CDR3: TGTGCCAGCAGCCAAGACGTAGGACAGGGGCAGTTCTTC. Translation: CASSQDVGQGQFF.

This clone turned up a few times. The genes are TRBV10-3 and TRBJ1-1, with 8 positions matching TRBD1. The CDR3 has 14 amino acids. CDR1 and CDR2 from the germline V gene are ENHRY and SYGVKD. The J segment lost 2 bases and the V segment lost 3 bases, leaving 2 bases of the junction unmatched. In nucleotides, the CDR3 is TGTGCCATCAGTGAATCAGGGGGCAACACTGAAGCTTTCTTT. It codes for CAISESGGNTEAFF.